Listed here are 3 T cell receptor beta chains from one sample, sequenced in a study of Tregs in tolerant kidney transplant recipients (dated by TCRdb to between 2018 and 2021). The method behind the library was the immunoSEQ multiplex PCR assay. The source is immuneACCESS, and TCRdb retained only in-frame sequences with V and J called. Part of the clones is not carried over; for the studies checked, unresolved V genes explain less than half of this, and the remainder is unexplained. This sample lists approximately 90,000 clones; roughly nine tenths were detected once. 4.7% of the sample is taken by the ten largest. Input material: CD8+ T cells from blood. The receptors were gathered from a human donor in good health.

V is TRBV5-8 and J is TRBJ2-7; 7 positions match TRBD1. This CDR3 region has 13 residues. Germline V gene sequence: CDR1 SGHTS, CDR2 YDEGEE. Unmatched junction bases numbered 5, after V lost 4 bases and J lost 4 bases. The DNA of the CDR3 is TGTGCCAGCAGCGACGGGACAGCGTACGAGCAGTACTTC. It codes for CASSDGTAYEQYF.

The chain recombines TRBV9 with TRBJ1-1; the match to TRBD1 covers 7 bases. CDR3 length: 17 residues. V lost 4 bases to trimming and J lost 1 base; unmatched junction nucleotides: 13. Germline CDR1 and CDR2: SGDLS and YYNGEE. The CDR3 loop is CASSQRQGWAQNTEAFF. The CDR3 bases are TGTGCCAGCAGCCAGCGACAGGGATGGGCTCAGAACACTGAAGCTTTCTTT. The variable domain in full, completed from reference TRBV9 and TRBJ1-1, reads DSGVTQTPKHLITATGQRVTLRCSPRSGDLSVYWYQQSLDQGLQFLIQYYNGEERAKGNILERFSAQQFPDLHSELNLSSLELGDSALYFCASSQRQGWAQNTEAFFGQGTRLTVV.

CDR3 region: CASSLDGGNEQFF. The DNA of the CDR3 is TGTGCCAGCAGCTTAGATGGGGGCAATGAGCAGTTCTTC. The chain links TRBV7-9 to TRBJ2-1; D possibly uses TRBD1 or TRBD2 (5 bases each). Germline loops: CDR1 SEHNR, CDR2 FQNEAQ (reference sequence). The length of the CDR3 is 13 residues. Trimming removed 1 base at V and 6 bases at J, with 7 bases between.